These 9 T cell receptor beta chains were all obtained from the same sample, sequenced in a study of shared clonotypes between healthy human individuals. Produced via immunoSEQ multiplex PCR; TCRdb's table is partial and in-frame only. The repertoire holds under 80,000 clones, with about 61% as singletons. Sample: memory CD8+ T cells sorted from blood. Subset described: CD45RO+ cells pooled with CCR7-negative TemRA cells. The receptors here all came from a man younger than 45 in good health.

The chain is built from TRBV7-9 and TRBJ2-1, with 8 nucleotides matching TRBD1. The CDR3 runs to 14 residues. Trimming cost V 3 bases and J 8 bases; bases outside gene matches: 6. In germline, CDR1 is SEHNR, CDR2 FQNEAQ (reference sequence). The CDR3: CASSFPGGRYEQFF. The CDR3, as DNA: TGTGCCAGCAGCTTTCCAGGGGGCAGGTATGAGCAGTTCTTC. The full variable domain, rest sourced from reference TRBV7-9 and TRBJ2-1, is DTGVSQNPRHKITKRGQNVTFRCDPISEHNRLYWYRQTLGQGPEFLTYFQNEAQLEKSRLLSDRFSAERPKGSFSTLEIQRTEQGDSAMYLCASSFPGGRYEQFFGPGTRLTVL.

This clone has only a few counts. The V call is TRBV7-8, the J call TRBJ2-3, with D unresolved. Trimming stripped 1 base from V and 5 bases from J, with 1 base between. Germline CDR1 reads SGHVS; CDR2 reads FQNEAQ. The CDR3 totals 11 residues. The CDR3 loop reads CASSLEDTQYF. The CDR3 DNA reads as TGTGCCAGCAGCTTAGAAGATACGCAGTATTTT.

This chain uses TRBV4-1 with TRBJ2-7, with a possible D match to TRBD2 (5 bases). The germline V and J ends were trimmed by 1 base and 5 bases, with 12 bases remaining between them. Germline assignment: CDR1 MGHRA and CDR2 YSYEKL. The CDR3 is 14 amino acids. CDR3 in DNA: TGCGCCAGCAGCCAAGCGCTGGAGGAGGACGAGCAGTACTTC. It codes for CASSQALEEDEQYF.

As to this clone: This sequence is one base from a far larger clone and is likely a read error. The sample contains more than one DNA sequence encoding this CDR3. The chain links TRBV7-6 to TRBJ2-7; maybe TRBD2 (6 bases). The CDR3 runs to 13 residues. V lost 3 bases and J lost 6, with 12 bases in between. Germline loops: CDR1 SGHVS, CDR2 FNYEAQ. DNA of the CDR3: TGTGCCAGCAGCTTCTCAGGAGCGGGCGAGCAGTACTTC. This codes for CASSFSGAGEQYF.

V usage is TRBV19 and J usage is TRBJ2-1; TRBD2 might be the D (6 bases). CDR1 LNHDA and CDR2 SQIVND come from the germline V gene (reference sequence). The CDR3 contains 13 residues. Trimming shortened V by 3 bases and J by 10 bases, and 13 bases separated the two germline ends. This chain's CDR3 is CASSINSGREQFF. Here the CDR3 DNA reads TGTGCCAGTAGTATTAATAGCGGCCGGGAGCAGTTCTTC.

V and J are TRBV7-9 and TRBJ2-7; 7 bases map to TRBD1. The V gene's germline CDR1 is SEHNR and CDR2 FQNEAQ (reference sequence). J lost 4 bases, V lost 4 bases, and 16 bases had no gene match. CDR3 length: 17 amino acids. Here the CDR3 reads CASSYHPLDRFGYEQYF. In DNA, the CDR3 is TGTGCCAGCAGCTATCACCCCCTGGACAGGTTTGGGTACGAGCAGTACTTC. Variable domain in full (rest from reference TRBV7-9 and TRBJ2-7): DTGVSQNPRHKITKRGQNVTFRCDPISEHNRLYWYRQTLGQGPEFLTYFQNEAQLEKSRLLSDRFSAERPKGSFSTLEIQRTEQGDSAMYLCASSYHPLDRFGYEQYFGPGTRLTVT.

In DNA form, the CDR3 reads TGTGCCAGCAGCTTAATCGGACAGGGCTTGAATCAGCCCCAGCATTTT. This sequence encodes CASSLIGQGLNQPQHF. The V gene is TRBV7-9, the J gene TRBJ1-5; 8 positions match TRBD1. The CDR3 spans 16 residues. Trimming removed 2 bases from V and 4 bases from J; junction bases left unmatched: 7. CDR1 is SEHNR, CDR2 FQNEAQ, per germline (reference sequence).

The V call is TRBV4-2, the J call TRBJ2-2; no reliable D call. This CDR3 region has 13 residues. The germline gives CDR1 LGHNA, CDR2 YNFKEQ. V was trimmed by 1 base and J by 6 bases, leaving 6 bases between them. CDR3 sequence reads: CASSQARAGELFF. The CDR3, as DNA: TGTGCCAGCAGCCAAGCAAGGGCCGGGGAGCTGTTTTTT.

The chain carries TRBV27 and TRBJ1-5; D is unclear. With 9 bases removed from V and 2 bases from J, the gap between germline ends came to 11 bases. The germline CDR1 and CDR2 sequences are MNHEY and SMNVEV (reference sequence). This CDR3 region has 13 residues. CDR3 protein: CASGVEGNQPQHF. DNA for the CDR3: TGTGCCAGTGGGGTTGAAGGCAATCAGCCCCAGCATTTT.